These 18 T cell receptor beta chains share one sample of origin, sequenced in a study of cytomegalovirus exposure and HLA in healthy donors. Use of 60 Vbeta and 13 Jbeta primers characterized the PCR. Profiling relied on immunoSEQ multiplex PCR, and the TCRdb table lists in-frame clones only, not all of them. The table records about 150,000 clones, 74% of them present only once. Sequenced sample: PBMCs. These receptors were taken from a man aged 25-45 years in good health and CMV-seronegative.

The gene calls are TRBV4-2 and TRBJ2-1; no reliable D call. The CDR3 loop spans 13 amino acids. Germline lookup yields CDR1 LGHNA and CDR2 YNFKEQ. V lost 0 bases, J lost 8 bases, and 8 bases lay in between. The CDR3 DNA is TGTGCCAGCAGCCAAGATATAGCCGATGAGCAGTTCTTC. Its translation: CASSQDIADEQFF.

This rearrangement joins TRBV4-3 to TRBJ2-5, with D uncertain. The CDR3 covers 13 residues. V lost 4 bases, J lost 4 bases, and 10 bases lay in between. Germline CDR1 is LGHNA and CDR2 is YSLEER. The CDR3 protein is CASSPQVRETQYF. The CDR3 DNA reads TGCGCCAGCAGCCCCCAGGTACGAGAGACCCAGTACTTC.

This clone was seen once. This rearrangement joins TRBV6-1 to TRBJ1-1; the D gene is possibly TRBD1 (5 bases). This CDR3 contains 15 residues. V dropped 8 bases and J dropped 3 bases, with 19 bases sitting between them. Germline loops: CDR1 MNHNS, CDR2 SASEGT. CDR3 sequence reads: CASGEVRGLDTEAFF. The CDR3 coding sequence is TGTGCCAGCGGGGAGGTTAGGGGCTTGGACACTGAAGCTTTCTTT.

This clone was seen once. The chain is built from TRBV15 and TRBJ1-1; 8 nucleotides match TRBD1. Germline loops: CDR1 LNHNV, CDR2 YYDKDF (reference sequence). Trimming at V came to 1 base and at J to 3 bases, leaving 4 bases not matched to a gene. The length of the CDR3 is 15 residues. The CDR3: CATSRGTGGYTEAFF. The CDR3, as DNA: TGTGCCACCAGCAGAGGTACAGGGGGTTACACTGAAGCTTTCTTT.

This clone has a single count. The chain couples TRBV7-6 to TRBJ2-1, with 7 bases aligning to TRBD2. Trimming cost V 1 base and J 5 bases; bases outside gene matches: 5. CDR1 is SGHVS and CDR2 is FNYEAQ in the germline V gene. This CDR3 contains 15 residues. In DNA, the CDR3 is TGTGCCAGCAGCTTAGTCGGGGGGATCAACAATGAGCAGTTCTTC. Amino acid sequence: CASSLVGGINNEQFF.

Only one count was recorded for this clone. The chain links TRBV5-6 to TRBJ2-3; 11 bases align to TRBD2. V was pared by 3 bases and J by 2 bases, with 5 bases of the junction left unmatched. CDR1 is SGHDT and CDR2 is YYEEEE in the germline V gene. This CDR3 has 16 amino acids. DNA for the CDR3: TGTGCCAGCAGCTCCCGACTAGCGGGGAACACAGATACGCAGTATTTT. This sequence encodes CASSSRLAGNTDTQYF.

This clone was detected only a few times. The rearrangement joins TRBV28 to TRBJ1-1; 8 bases are a match to TRBD1. The J segment lost 0 bases and the V segment lost 7 bases, leaving 13 bases of the junction unmatched. CDR1 MDHEN and CDR2 SYDVKM come from the germline V gene. CDR3 length: 17 residues. This CDR3 is CASTKAGQGYMNTEAFF. CDR3 nucleotides: TGTGCCAGCACCAAGGCCGGACAGGGCTACATGAACACTGAAGCTTTCTTT.

The genes are TRBV19 and TRBJ2-1; 12 bases align to TRBD2. Germline V gives CDR1 LNHDA, CDR2 SQIVND (reference sequence). This CDR3 contains 16 residues. The ends lost 6 bases at V and 5 bases at J; junction bases unmatched: 8. CDR3 nucleotide sequence: TGTGCCAGTAGCGGACTATGGACTAGCGGGGACAATGAGCAGTTCTTC. This gives the protein CASSGLWTSGDNEQFF.

The chain couples TRBV5-1 to TRBJ1-6, with D maybe TRBD1 (6 bases). Trimming stripped 4 bases from V and 7 bases from J, with 9 bases between. Germline V gives CDR1 SGHRS, CDR2 YFSETQ. The CDR3 totals 13 residues. CDR3 amino acids: CASSRDTNSPLHF. CDR3 DNA: TGCGCCAGCAGCCGGGACACGAATTCACCCCTCCACTTT.

The chain couples TRBV30 to TRBJ2-2; D is undetermined. CDR3 length: 13 residues. V lost 3 bases to trimming and J lost 7 bases, with 12 bases between them. Germline V gene sequence: CDR1 GTSNPN, CDR2 SVGIG (reference sequence). This CDR3 is CAWSPSNFGELFF. The CDR3 DNA reads as TGTGCCTGGAGCCCATCTAACTTCGGGGAGCTGTTTTTT.

The chain recombines TRBV6-6 with TRBJ2-3, with 11 nucleotides matching TRBD1. The CDR3 length is 16 residues. From germline, CDR1 is MNHNY and CDR2 SVGAGI (reference sequence). The J segment lost 3 bases and the V segment lost 4 bases, leaving 6 bases of the junction unmatched. Here the CDR3 reads CASSSRTGGFTDTQYF. The CDR3 DNA sequence: TGTGCCAGCAGTTCGCGGACAGGGGGCTTTACAGATACGCAGTATTTT.

The chain employs TRBV6-1 and TRBJ1-2; the match to TRBD1 covers 7 bases. V shed 3 bases, J shed 8 bases, and the junction held 9 bases outside the gene matches. The germline V gene has CDR1 MNHNS and CDR2 SASEGT. This CDR3 region has 14 residues. The CDR3 coding sequence is TGTGCCAGCAGTGAGTACAGGGGACCGCGCGGCTACACCTTC. Its protein is CASSEYRGPRGYTF.

This chain uses TRBV5-1 with TRBJ1-5, with D possibly TRBD1 on 6 matching bases. The CDR3 is made up of 17 amino acids. Germline V gives CDR1 SGHRS, CDR2 YFSETQ. Trimming removed 1 base from V and 0 bases from J, with 14 bases in between. CDR3 DNA sequence: TGCGCCAGCAGCTTGCAGGCAGGGGTTGGTAGCAATCAGCCCCAGCATTTT. This translates into CASSLQAGVGSNQPQHF.

This clone was counted a single time. This chain links TRBV7-9 with TRBJ2-1; 10 nucleotides line up with TRBD2. V lost 5 bases and J lost 3; bases outside the gene matches: 7. This CDR3 spans 16 amino acids. Germline V gives CDR1 SEHNR, CDR2 FQNEAQ (reference sequence). The CDR3 region is CASSALAGVNYNEQFF. The CDR3 nucleotides are TGTGCCAGCAGCGCCCTAGCGGGGGTTAACTACAATGAGCAGTTCTTC.

The V and J genes are TRBV6-6 and TRBJ2-5; 8 bases align to TRBD1. This CDR3 has 15 residues. Per germline, CDR1 MNHNY and CDR2 SVGAGI (reference sequence). Trimming removed 6 bases from V and 3 bases from J; junction bases left unmatched: 9. The CDR3 reads CASRTGTGVKETQYF. CDR3 sequence (DNA): TGTGCCAGCAGGACCGGGACAGGAGTGAAAGAGACCCAGTACTTC.

The chain links TRBV5-1 to TRBJ2-1; TRBD1 matches 9 bases. CDR3 length: 16 residues. Germline loops: CDR1 SGHRS, CDR2 YFSETQ. The V segment lost 5 bases and the J segment 5 bases; nucleotides outside the gene matches: 11. The CDR3 DNA follows: TGCGCCAGCAGTCCTTCCGGGACAGGGAAAGACAATGAGCAGTTCTTC. It codes for CASSPSGTGKDNEQFF.

This clone came up a few times. This chain connects TRBV9 to TRBJ1-1, with D perhaps TRBD1 (5 bases). The CDR3 length is 17 residues. Germline V gives CDR1 SGDLS, CDR2 YYNGEE. V dropped 0 bases and J dropped 0 bases, with 15 bases sitting between them. CDR3: CASSVGIQGWVNTEAFF. CDR3 DNA sequence: TGTGCCAGCAGCGTAGGGATCCAGGGATGGGTGAACACTGAAGCTTTCTTT.

This chain joins TRBV28 and TRBJ2-5; D is possibly TRBD1 (6 bases). Germline V gives CDR1 MDHEN, CDR2 SYDVKM. This CDR3 region has 13 residues. The V end was cut by 4 bases, the J end by 3 bases, with 9 bases between. In DNA form, the CDR3 reads TGTGCCAGCAGTTCCGGACAGAAAGAGACCCAGTACTTC. As protein: CASSSGQKETQYF.